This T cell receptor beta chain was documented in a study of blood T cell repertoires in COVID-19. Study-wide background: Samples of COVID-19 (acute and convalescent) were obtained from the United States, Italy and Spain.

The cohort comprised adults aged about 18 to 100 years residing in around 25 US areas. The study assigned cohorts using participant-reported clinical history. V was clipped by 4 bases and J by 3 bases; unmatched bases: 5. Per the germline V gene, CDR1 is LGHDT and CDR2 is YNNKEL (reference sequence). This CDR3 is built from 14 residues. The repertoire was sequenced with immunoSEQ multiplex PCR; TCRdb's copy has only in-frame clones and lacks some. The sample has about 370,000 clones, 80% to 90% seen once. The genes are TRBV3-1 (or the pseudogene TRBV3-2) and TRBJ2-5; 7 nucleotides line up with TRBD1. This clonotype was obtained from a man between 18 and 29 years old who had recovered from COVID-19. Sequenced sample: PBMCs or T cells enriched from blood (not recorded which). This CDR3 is CASSPMGQKETQYF. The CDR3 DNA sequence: TGTGCCAGCAGCCCCATGGGACAGAAAGAGACCCAGTACTTC.